Below, 31 T cell receptor beta chains from the same sample are listed, as sequenced in a study of monozygotic twins with inflammatory bowel disease. TCRdb reprocessed the 5' RACE reads and keeps a single row for each CDR3 protein, giving no DNA. The specimen's table records a few hundred thousand distinct CDR3 sequences. The sequenced sample was blood. The receptors stem from a human donor with ulcerative colitis or Crohn's disease, or a healthy co-twin of an affected twin (not recorded which).

V is TRBV2 and J is TRBJ2-5; the D gene TCRdb calls, TRBD2, cannot be checked with no DNA. The germline V gene has CDR1 SNHLY and CDR2 FYNNEI. The CDR3 has 14 amino acids. This CDR3 reads CASSAALARETQYF.

This chain uses TRBV5-1 with TRBJ1-1. Looked up from germline, CDR1 is SGHRS and CDR2 is YFSETQ. The CDR3 is 14 residues long. CDR3: CASSLWSGSTEAFF. The full variable domain, its missing parts supplied by reference TRBV5-1 and TRBJ1-1, is KAGVTQTPRYLIKTRGQQVTLSCSPISGHRSVSWYQQTPGQGLQFLFEYFSETQRNKGNFPGRFSGRQFSNSRSEMNVSTLELGDSALYLCASSLWSGSTEAFFGQGTRLTVV.

This chain joins TRBV6-1 and TRBJ2-6; TCRdb designates TRBD1, a call that cannot be tested without DNA. The length of the CDR3 is 18 residues. CDR1 is MNHNS and CDR2 is SASEGT in the germline V gene. CDR3 loop: CASSPPGTGFAGANVLTF.

The chain is built from TRBV5-5 and TRBJ2-7; TCRdb selects TRBD1, and the lack of DNA leaves this call unchecked. Germline lookup yields CDR1 SGHKS and CDR2 YYEKEE (reference sequence). The CDR3 consists of 14 residues. CDR3 sequence: CASSLVGTDYEQYF.

The chain couples TRBV5-1 to TRBJ2-3; there is no DNA to check the TCRdb D call of TRBD2. The CDR3 sequence is 16 residues long. Germline loops: CDR1 SGHRS, CDR2 YFSETQ. The CDR3 loop is CASSRGGQGGTDTQYF.

The chain has TRBV18 and TRBJ2-2; TCRdb proposes TRBD1, but this gene call is untestable without DNA. CDR1 is KGHSH, CDR2 LQKENI, per germline. The CDR3 runs 14 residues. This CDR3 is CASSPPQGTGELFF.

The chain employs TRBV7-2 and TRBJ2-4; the TRBD1 assignment by TCRdb is unverifiable without DNA. The CDR3 is made up of 13 amino acids. In germline, CDR1 is SGHTA, CDR2 FQGNSA. This CDR3 is CASSFWGKNIQYF.

The chain employs TRBV4-2 and TRBJ2-1; checking the TCRdb D call of TRBD2 is not possible without DNA. The germline V gene has CDR1 LGHNA and CDR2 YNFKEQ. There are 18 residues in the CDR3. CDR3 amino acids: CASSQDVERGDLYNEQFF.

The V gene is TRBV6-1, the J gene TRBJ1-1; TCRdb's assignment of TRBD1 cannot be checked, as there is no DNA. This CDR3 has 14 residues. The V gene's germline CDR1 is MNHNS and CDR2 SASEGT. The CDR3 loop is CASSDRGADTEAFF.

The genes are TRBV29-1 and TRBJ1-1; TCRdb's D call, TRBD1, is unchecked because there is no DNA. There are 15 residues in the CDR3. CDR1 is SQVTM and CDR2 is ANQGSEA in the germline V gene. This chain's CDR3 is CSVESRHRMNTEAFF.

The rearrangement links TRBV5-1 to TRBJ1-1. Germline V CDR1 and CDR2: SGHRS, YFSETQ. The CDR3 is made up of 14 amino acids. CDR3 residues: CASSFLGARTEAFF.

This chain joins TRBV2 and TRBJ2-1; lacking DNA, the TRBD2 call made by TCRdb goes unchecked. The CDR3 is 15 residues long. Looked up from germline, CDR1 is SNHLY and CDR2 is FYNNEI. This CDR3 is CASSDSRGAGIEQFF.

V and J are TRBV11-2 and TRBJ1-2. The CDR3 covers 13 residues. From germline, CDR1 is SGHAT and CDR2 FQNNGV. The CDR3 reads CASSLDLGDGYTF.

The CDR3: CASSSFWRAANEKLFF. The chain uses TRBV12-3 or TRBV12-4 and TRBJ1-4. CDR3 size: 16 residues.

This chain uses TRBV10-3 with TRBJ2-2; the D call of TRBD1 rests on TCRdb alone, since no DNA is present to check it. Germline V lookup: CDR1 ENHRY, CDR2 SYGVKD. This CDR3 comprises 16 residues. The CDR3: CAISDSGGTNTGELFF.

The V and J genes are TRBV20-1 and TRBJ1-2; TCRdb's D call of TRBD1 is untestable without DNA. CDR1 and CDR2 from the germline V gene are DFQATT and SNEGSKA (reference sequence). CDR3 length: 14 amino acids. CDR3 residues: CSAPEGQGIWGYTF.

This chain connects TRBV5-6 to TRBJ2-7; TCRdb names TRBD2, which stays unverified in the absence of DNA. The CDR3 runs to 16 residues. The germline V gene has CDR1 SGHDT and CDR2 YYEEEE. The CDR3 loop reads CASSRVAGGRSYEQYF.

The rearrangement joins TRBV6-5 to TRBJ2-7. Germline V gene lookup returns CDR1 MNHEY and CDR2 SVGAGI. This CDR3 contains 15 residues. This CDR3 reads CASSYSYPSIGEQYF.

The V gene is TRBV29-1, the J gene TRBJ1-2; TCRdb proposes TRBD1, but this gene call is untestable without DNA. The CDR3 spans 12 residues. Germline CDR1 is SQVTM and CDR2 is ANQGSEA. The CDR3 protein is CSVAGQFYGYTF.

This chain's CDR3 is CASSLERGLTYEQYF. The chain carries TRBV7-8 and TRBJ2-7; TCRdb outputs TRBD1, but without DNA this stays unchecked. CDR3 size: 15 residues. The germline CDR1 and CDR2 sequences are SGHVS and FQNEAQ.

The genes are TRBV5-1 and TRBJ1-2; TCRdb designates TRBD1, a call that cannot be tested without DNA. Per the germline V gene, CDR1 is SGHRS and CDR2 is YFSETQ. The CDR3 is made up of 12 amino acids. The CDR3 here is CASSSGGYGYTF.

V gene TRBV19 combines with J gene TRBJ1-3. Germline-derived CDR1 and CDR2 are LNHDA and SQIVND (reference sequence). This CDR3 has 14 amino acids. The CDR3 is CASSISVSGNTIYF.

CDR3 residues: CASTSGSGNYNEQFF. The chain uses TRBV28 and TRBJ2-1; TCRdb selects TRBD2, and the lack of DNA leaves this call unchecked. The germline CDR1 and CDR2 sequences are MDHEN and SYDVKM. The CDR3 spans 15 residues. The complete variable domain, with remaining parts taken from reference TRBV28 and TRBJ2-1, reads DVKVTQSSRYLVKRTGEKVFLECVQDMDHENMFWYRQDPGLGLRLIYFSYDVKMKEKGDIPEGYSVSREKKERFSLILESASTNQTSMYLCASTSGSGNYNEQFFGPGTRLTVL.

The chain employs TRBV18 and TRBJ1-1; absent DNA, TCRdb's TRBD1 call cannot be checked. There are 14 residues in the CDR3. Germline V lookup: CDR1 KGHSH, CDR2 LQKENI. The chain's CDR3 is CASSVRDPNTEAFF.

V usage is TRBV5-1 and J usage is TRBJ1-1. This CDR3 has 16 amino acids. Germline assignment: CDR1 SGHRS and CDR2 YFSETQ. This CDR3 is CASNADGRVENTEAFF.

The V call is TRBV5-6, the J call TRBJ2-3. The CDR3 runs to 14 residues. Germline V gives CDR1 SGHDT, CDR2 YYEEEE. The CDR3 reads CASSISRSGDTQYF.

This sequence joins TRBV29-1 and TRBJ1-4; there is no DNA to check the TCRdb D call of TRBD1. The CDR3 extends over 13 amino acids. Germline V lookup: CDR1 SQVTM, CDR2 ANQGSEA. The CDR3 sequence is CSVRKTEYEKLFF.

The CDR3 sequence is CASSLSSFGETQYF. This chain joins TRBV12-3 or TRBV12-4 and TRBJ2-5. The CDR3 totals 14 residues.

The rearrangement joins TRBV10-3 to TRBJ1-2; TCRdb's D gene call, TRBD1, goes unchecked for lack of DNA. CDR3 size: 13 residues. Germline V lookup: CDR1 ENHRY, CDR2 SYGVKD. The CDR3 is CAISESRGDGYTF.

This sequence joins TRBV6-2 or TRBV6-3 and TRBJ2-3; TCRdb returns TRBD1, unconfirmable since there is no DNA. The CDR3 sequence is 16 residues long. In germline, CDR1 is MNHEY, CDR2 SVGEGT. CDR3 residues: CASSYSPGAITDTQYF.

This chain connects TRBV10-2 to TRBJ2-2. Germline-derived CDR1 and CDR2 are WSHSY and SAAADI. This CDR3 region has 12 residues. This CDR3 reads CASRIGTGELFF.